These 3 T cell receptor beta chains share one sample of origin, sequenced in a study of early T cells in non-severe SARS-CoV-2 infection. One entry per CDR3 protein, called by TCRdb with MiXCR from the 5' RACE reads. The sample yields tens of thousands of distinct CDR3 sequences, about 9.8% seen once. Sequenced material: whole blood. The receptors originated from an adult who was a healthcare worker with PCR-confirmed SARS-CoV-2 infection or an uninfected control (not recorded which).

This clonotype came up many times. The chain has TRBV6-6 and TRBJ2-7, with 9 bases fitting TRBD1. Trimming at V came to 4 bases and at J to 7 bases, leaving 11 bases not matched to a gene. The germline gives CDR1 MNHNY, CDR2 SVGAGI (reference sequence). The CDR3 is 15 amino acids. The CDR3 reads CASSSSGTGLAEQYF. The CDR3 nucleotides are TGTGCCAGCAGTTCCTCCGGGACAGGGCTTGCTGAGCAGTACTTC.

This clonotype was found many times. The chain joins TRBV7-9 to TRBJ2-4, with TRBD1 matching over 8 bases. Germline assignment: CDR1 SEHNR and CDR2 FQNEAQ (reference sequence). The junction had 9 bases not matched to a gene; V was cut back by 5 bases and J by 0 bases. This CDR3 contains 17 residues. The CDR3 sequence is CASSPGTGSLAKNIQYF. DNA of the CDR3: TGTGCCAGCAGCCCCGGGACAGGATCGTTAGCCAAAAACATTCAGTACTTC.

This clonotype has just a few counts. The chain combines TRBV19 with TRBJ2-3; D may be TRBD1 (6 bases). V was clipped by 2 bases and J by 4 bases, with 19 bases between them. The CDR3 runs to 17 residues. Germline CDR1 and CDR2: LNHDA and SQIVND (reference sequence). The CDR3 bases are TGTGCCAGTAGTATATTAGTTGGGACACGGAGACCAGATACGCAGTATTTT. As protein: CASSILVGTRRPDTQYF.